This T cell receptor (beta chain) is drawn from a study of CD8+ T cells in alopecia areata. This clone was seen only a few times. Between the trimmed V and J ends, which lost 4 bases and 5 bases, there was a span of 20 bases. The CDR3 has 15 residues. Germline assignment: CDR1 SQVTM and CDR2 ANQGSEA. It was cDNA, reverse transcribed from extracted RNA, that served as the sequencing template. Clones were read by immunoSEQ multiplex PCR, and TCRdb kept only the in-frame ones, dropping some. The data show about 180,000 clones, roughly 60% seen once. The V call is TRBV29-1, the J call TRBJ2-5; D is perhaps TRBD1 (6 bases). The source was CD4+ T cells sorted from blood, collected at week 0. This TCR was sampled from a human donor with alopecia areata. The CDR3 protein is CSVGVAGVDGETQYF. DNA of the CDR3: TGCAGCGTTGGGGTGGCAGGGGTAGACGGTGAGACCCAGTACTTC.